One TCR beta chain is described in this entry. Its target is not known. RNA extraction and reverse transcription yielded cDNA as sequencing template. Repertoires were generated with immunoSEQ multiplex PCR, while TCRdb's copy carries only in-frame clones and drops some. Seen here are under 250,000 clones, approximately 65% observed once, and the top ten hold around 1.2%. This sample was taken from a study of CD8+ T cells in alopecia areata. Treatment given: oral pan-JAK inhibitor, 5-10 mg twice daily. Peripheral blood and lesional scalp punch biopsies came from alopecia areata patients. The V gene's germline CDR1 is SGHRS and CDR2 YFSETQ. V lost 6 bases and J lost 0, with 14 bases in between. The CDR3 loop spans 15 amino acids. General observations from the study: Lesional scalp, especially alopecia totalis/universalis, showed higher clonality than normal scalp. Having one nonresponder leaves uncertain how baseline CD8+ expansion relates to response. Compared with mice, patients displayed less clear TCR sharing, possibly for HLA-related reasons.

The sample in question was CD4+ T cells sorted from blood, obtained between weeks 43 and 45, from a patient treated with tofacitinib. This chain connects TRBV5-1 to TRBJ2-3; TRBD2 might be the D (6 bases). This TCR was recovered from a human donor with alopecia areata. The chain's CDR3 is CASTRGGDSTDTQYF. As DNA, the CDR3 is TGCGCCAGCACCCGAGGAGGGGACAGCACAGATACGCAGTATTTT.